Following are 17 T cell receptor beta chains from one sample sequenced in a study of cytomegalovirus exposure and HLA in healthy donors. Primers: 60 Vbeta forward and 13 Jbeta reverse. The table came from immunoSEQ multiplex PCR; TCRdb's copy has only in-frame clones and leaves some out. Of some 270,000 clones in the sample, 80% to 95% were seen once. The sample consisted of PBMCs. These receptor sequences come from a girl aged 2-10 years in good health and CMV-seronegative.

In its sample, this clone was seen a few times. The V call is TRBV28, the J call TRBJ2-7; the D gene is possibly TRBD2 (6 bases). The V gene's germline CDR1 is MDHEN and CDR2 SYDVKM. CDR3 length: 15 residues. Trimming took off 4 bases at V and 3 bases at J, with 16 bases between the two ends. CDR3 DNA: TGTGCCAGCAGTTCCGGGGGACGGAACTTCTACGAGCAGTACTTC. Its protein is CASSSGGRNFYEQYF. The full variable domain, in which reference TRBV28 and TRBJ2-7 provide the parts outside the CDR3, is DVKVTQSSRYLVKRTGEKVFLECVQDMDHENMFWYRQDPGLGLRLIYFSYDVKMKEKGDIPEGYSVSREKKERFSLILESASTNQTSMYLCASSSGGRNFYEQYFGPGTRLTVT.

The chain employs TRBV10-1 and TRBJ2-7; TRBD2 might be the D (5 bases). Between the trimmed V and J ends, which lost 9 bases and 10 bases, there was a span of 13 bases. From germline, CDR1 is WNHNN and CDR2 SYGVQD (reference sequence). This CDR3 is built from 10 residues. The CDR3 coding sequence is TGCGCCAGTAAGGGAGTGCGCCAGTACTTC. It specifies CASKGVRQYF.

This clone was observed a single time. This chain joins TRBV13 and TRBJ2-1; 10 bases line up with TRBD2. The CDR3 extends over 15 amino acids. Germline lookup yields CDR1 PRHDT and CDR2 FYEKMQ (reference sequence). V lost 6 bases and J lost 10; bases outside the gene matches: 12. CDR3 DNA sequence: TGTGCCAGCAGTAGAACGGGACTAGCGAAAACCGAGCAGTTCTTC. Protein sequence: CASSRTGLAKTEQFF.

The chain links TRBV2 to TRBJ1-3; D is undetermined. V lost 7 bases and J 0 bases, leaving 13 bases between the germline ends. This CDR3 spans 15 amino acids. Germline V gene data show CDR1 as SNHLY and CDR2 as FYNNEI. CDR3 in amino acids: CASINSSSSGNTIYF. For the CDR3, the DNA is TGTGCCAGCATTAACAGCTCCAGCTCTGGAAACACCATATATTTT. Using reference TRBV2 and TRBJ1-3 for the parts outside the CDR3, the full variable domain is EPEVTQTPSHQVTQMGQEVILRCVPISNHLYFYWYRQILGQKVEFLVSFYNNEISEKSEIFDDQFSVERPDGSNFTLKIRSTKLEDSAMYFCASINSSSSGNTIYFGEGSWLTVV.

V is TRBV30 and J is TRBJ2-1, with 8 bases aligning to TRBD2. Germline CDR1 GTSNPN, CDR2 SVGIG (reference sequence). CDR3 size: 16 residues. V gave up 5 bases and J gave up 4 bases; unmatched junction bases: 13. CDR3 DNA: TGTGCCTGGGCCTCTTTGGCGGGGGGTCCTTACAATGAGCAGTTCTTC. Encoded protein: CAWASLAGGPYNEQFF.

The rearrangement uses TRBV19 and TRBJ1-3; D is undetermined. Trimming removed 6 bases at V and 0 bases at J, with 6 bases between. In germline, CDR1 is LNHDA, CDR2 SQIVND (reference sequence). The CDR3 is made up of 13 amino acids. The CDR3 protein is CASSPGSGNTIYF. The CDR3 coding sequence is TGTGCCAGTAGCCCAGGCTCTGGAAACACCATATATTTT.

This chain uses TRBV7-2 with TRBJ1-1; 9 nucleotides line up with TRBD1. The germline V gene encodes CDR1 SGHTA and CDR2 FQGNSA. The trim removed 7 bases at V and 2 bases at J, leaving 5 bases unmatched. The CDR3 sequence is 14 residues long. For the CDR3, the DNA is TGTGCCAGCACCCGGGACAGGGTTAACACTGAAGCTTTCTTT. This gives the protein CASTRDRVNTEAFF.

This chain links TRBV9 with TRBJ1-1; 10 bases fit TRBD1. The V and J ends lost 3 bases and 5 bases, in that order; junction bases with no gene match: 10. Germline assignment: CDR1 SGDLS and CDR2 YYNGEE. This CDR3 has 16 residues. Written as DNA, the CDR3 is TGTGCCAGCAGCGAGACAGGGGGCGCGGTTTGGACTGAAGCTTTCTTT. Translating it yields CASSETGGAVWTEAFF.

This chain connects TRBV9 to TRBJ2-3, with 10 bases matching TRBD2. Germline V gene lookup returns CDR1 SGDLS and CDR2 YYNGEE. With 4 bases clipped from V and 1 base from J, the junction kept 6 bases outside the gene matches. CDR3 length: 16 amino acids. CDR3 sequence (DNA): TGTGCCAGCAGCACCCCAACTAGCGGGGGCACAGATACGCAGTATTTT. This translates into CASSTPTSGGTDTQYF.

The chain combines TRBV27 with TRBJ2-5; 8 bases align to TRBD1. The J call may not be correct, given that the DNA end is closer to TRBJ2-7. Per germline, CDR1 MNHEY and CDR2 SMNVEV (reference sequence). The CDR3 contains 15 residues. The CDR3 nucleotides read TGTGCCAGCTCGGTTATAGGACAGGGTCTCTACGAGCAGTACTTC. Translated: CASSVIGQGLYEQYF.

The CDR3 sequence is CASSYEQKRYF. CDR3 nucleotides: TGTGCCAGCAGTTACGAACAGAAAAGATACTTC. This chain links TRBV6-6 with TRBJ2-7, with unresolved D. The CDR3 loop spans 11 amino acids. Trimming took off 2 bases at V and 13 bases at J, with 12 bases between the two ends. Germline V CDR1 and CDR2: MNHNY, SVGAGI (reference sequence).

The chain employs TRBV2 and TRBJ2-1; perhaps TRBD2 as D (5 bases). Germline CDR1 and CDR2: SNHLY and FYNNEI. CDR3 size: 13 residues. V gave up 5 bases and J gave up 5 bases, with 10 bases separating them. CDR3 amino acids: CASSIGLNNEQFF. CDR3 sequence (DNA): TGTGCCAGCAGTATCGGACTTAACAATGAGCAGTTCTTC.

The V call is TRBV27, the J call TRBJ2-2, with TRBD1 as a possible D gene (6 bases). The CDR3 contains 14 residues. CDR1 is MNHEY, CDR2 SMNVEV, per germline (reference sequence). Deletions cut 5 bases from V and 2 bases from J, with 9 bases between. Here the CDR3 reads CASSGQPNTGELFF. The CDR3 DNA sequence: TGTGCCAGCAGTGGACAGCCTAACACCGGGGAGCTGTTTTTT.

This chain connects TRBV7-9 to TRBJ2-7; 13 nucleotides agree with TRBD2. J was trimmed by 2 bases and V by 5 bases; bases with no gene match: 6. Per the germline V gene, CDR1 is SEHNR and CDR2 is FQNEAQ (reference sequence). The CDR3 covers 16 residues. The CDR3, as DNA: TGTGCCAGCAGCCGAAGGACTAGCGGGAGACCCTACGAGCAGTACTTC. It translates to CASSRRTSGRPYEQYF.

This rearrangement joins TRBV29-1 to TRBJ2-5, with 10 bases aligning to TRBD1. TRBJ2-7 matches the DNA end more closely, so the J call is doubtful. The CDR3 consists of 13 residues. Germline loops: CDR1 SQVTM, CDR2 ANQGSEA. The CDR3, as DNA: TGCAGCGCTCGACAGGGGGCCTCCTACGAGCAGTACTTC. Translating it yields CSARQGASYEQYF.

V usage is TRBV30 and J usage is TRBJ1-3; the D is unclear. The CDR3 spans 13 residues. V gave up 1 base and J gave up 3 bases, with 7 bases separating them. Germline loops: CDR1 GTSNPN, CDR2 SVGIG (reference sequence). The CDR3 nucleotides are TGTGCCTGGAGTGGGCAGATTGGAAACACCATATATTTT. Protein: CAWSGQIGNTIYF.

The chain joins TRBV5-4 to TRBJ2-5; 7 bases agree with TRBD1. CDR1 is SGHNT, CDR2 YYREEE, per germline (reference sequence). With V trimmed by 0 bases and J by 7 bases, 9 bases remained unmatched. This CDR3 is built from 15 residues. The CDR3 coding sequence is TGTGCCAGCAGCTTGGCGAGACAGGGAGAGATGACCCAGTACTTC. The encoded protein is CASSLARQGEMTQYF.